This paragraph covers one T cell receptor (beta chain) sequence. Per germline, CDR1 LGHNA and CDR2 YNFKEQ. Trimming at V came to 0 bases and at J to 4 bases, leaving 5 bases not matched to a gene. This CDR3 region has 16 residues. The repertoire was sequenced with immunoSEQ multiplex PCR; TCRdb's copy has only in-frame clones and lacks some. The sample yields 150,000 to 200,000 clones, 82% seen once. This sample was included in a study of blood T cell repertoires in COVID-19. Each participant's cohort was designated according to participant-reported clinical history. This clonotype originated in a woman aged 60-70 years with acute COVID-19. This chain connects TRBV4-2 to TRBJ2-1, with TRBD2 matching over 8 bases. Sequencing was performed on PBMCs or T cells enriched from blood (not recorded which). The CDR3 loop reads CASSQDIAGNYNEQFF. CDR3 DNA sequence: TGTGCCAGCAGCCAAGATATAGCGGGAAATTACAATGAGCAGTTCTTC.